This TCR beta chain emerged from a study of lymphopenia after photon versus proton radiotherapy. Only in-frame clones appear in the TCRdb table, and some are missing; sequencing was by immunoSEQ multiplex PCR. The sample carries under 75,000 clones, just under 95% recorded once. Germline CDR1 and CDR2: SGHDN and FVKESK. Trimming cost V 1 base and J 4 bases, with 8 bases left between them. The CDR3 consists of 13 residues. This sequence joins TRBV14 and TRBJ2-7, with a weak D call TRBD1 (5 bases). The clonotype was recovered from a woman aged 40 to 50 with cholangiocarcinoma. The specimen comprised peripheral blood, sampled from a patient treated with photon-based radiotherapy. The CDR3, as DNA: TGTGCCAGCAGCCAAGCAGGGCGGTACGAGCAGTACTTC. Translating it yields CASSQAGRYEQYF.